The clone carrying this TCR beta chain appeared once. What it binds is unknown. This specimen belongs to a study of T cell clones after liver transplantation. Study observations and caveats: The donor-reactive repertoire was only partly measurable in two subjects, lacking donor cells. Circulating graft-donor-reactive CD4 TCRbeta sequences fell significantly post-transplant in most of the 8 subjects. These preliminary findings come from unstandardized post-transplant sampling times.

The germline V gene has CDR1 SGHAT and CDR2 FQNNGV. The CDR3 covers 14 residues. J lost 5 bases, V lost 4 bases, and 7 bases had no gene match. Clones were read by immunoSEQ multiplex PCR, and TCRdb kept only the in-frame ones, dropping some. Here the sample spans under 150,000 clones, about nine tenths being singletons. The rearrangement joins TRBV11-2 to TRBJ1-2; TRBD1 matches 7 bases. The clonotype comes from a human patient who received a liver transplant. Some T cells may be graft donor cells. The sample in question was CD4+ T cells from blood, obtained 12 months after liver transplant. CDR3 protein: CASSYSDRRYGYTF. For the CDR3, the DNA is TGTGCCAGCAGCTACTCGGACAGGCGATATGGCTACACCTTC.